These T cell receptor beta chains were read from a single sample in a study of T cell changes during pregnancy in multiple sclerosis. Sequencing used immunoSEQ multiplex PCR; TCRdb keeps in-frame clones, though not all of them. This table has about 50,000 clones, approximately 92% appearing once. The input for sequencing was CD4+ T cells from peripheral blood mononuclear cells, taken in the third trimester of pregnancy. Receptors were obtained from a female donor with multiple sclerosis, enrolled in a pregnancy study. CDR3s include the opening cysteine and the closing phenylalanine or tryptophan. Each record gives: J gene, D gene, V gene, CDR3 protein. The D gene is left open where the match is weak.

J gene: TRBJ2-7; D gene: TRBD1; V gene: TRBV7-9; CDR3 protein: CASRPRDSHYEQYF
J gene: TRBJ2-1; D gene: -; V gene: TRBV21-1; CDR3 protein: CASSKALCTGPYNEQFF
J gene: TRBJ2-2; D gene: -; V gene: TRBV7-3; CDR3 protein: CASSPTRDTGELFF
J gene: TRBJ1-1; D gene: -; V gene: TRBV9; CDR3 protein: CASSKTPRATEAFF
J gene: TRBJ2-1; D gene: TRBD2; V gene: TRBV2; CDR3 protein: CASSEAKAWSGGQNEQFF
J gene: TRBJ1-4; D gene: TRBD1; V gene: TRBV19; CDR3 protein: CASRFGTADEKLFF
J gene: TRBJ1-1; D gene: -; V gene: TRBV7-2; CDR3 protein: CASSLGAGNTEAFF
J gene: TRBJ1-1; D gene: TRBD1; V gene: TRBV5-4; CDR3 protein: CASRVTGAEDTEAFF
J gene: TRBJ1-5; D gene: TRBD1; V gene: TRBV7-9; CDR3 protein: CASSAGGSLYSNQPQHF
J gene: TRBJ2-3; D gene: TRBD2; V gene: TRBV7-2; CDR3 protein: CASSPGRGRTDTQYF
J gene: TRBJ1-2; D gene: TRBD1; V gene: TRBV9; CDR3 protein: CASSIGTASNYGYTF
J gene: TRBJ2-3; D gene: TRBD2; V gene: TRBV4-2; CDR3 protein: CASSQDTGGDTQYF
J gene: TRBJ2-3; D gene: -; V gene: TRBV5-4; CDR3 protein: CASSPRGGFRRTDTQYF
J gene: TRBJ1-2; D gene: -; V gene: TRBV9; CDR3 protein: CASSVPWQGGYGYTF
J gene: TRBJ1-2; D gene: -; V gene: TRBV7-2; CDR3 protein: CASSSDITGSPYGYTF
J gene: TRBJ1-3; D gene: -; V gene: TRBV19; CDR3 protein: CASSLGPGVGNTIYF
J gene: TRBJ2-3; D gene: TRBD2; V gene: TRBV7-9; CDR3 protein: CASSLGLAGGPSTDTQYF
J gene: TRBJ2-3; D gene: -; V gene: TRBV7-9; CDR3 protein: CASQLGGTDTQYF
J gene: TRBJ2-5; D gene: TRBD2; V gene: TRBV7-2; CDR3 protein: CASSISGGQETQYF
J gene: TRBJ1-6; D gene: -; V gene: TRBV7-9; CDR3 protein: CASSTGHYNSPLHF
J gene: TRBJ2-1; D gene: TRBD2; V gene: TRBV7-2; CDR3 protein: CASRTGLVHNEQFF
J gene: TRBJ2-2; D gene: TRBD2; V gene: TRBV19; CDR3 protein: CASSPREAGELFF
J gene: TRBJ1-4; D gene: -; V gene: TRBV7-2; CDR3 protein: CASSSDSPPATNEKLFF
J gene: TRBJ2-1; D gene: -; V gene: TRBV7-3; CDR3 protein: CASSLAQSGEQFF
J gene: TRBJ2-2; D gene: -; V gene: TRBV4-2; CDR3 protein: CASSQGGGPSGELFF
J gene: TRBJ2-5; D gene: TRBD2; V gene: TRBV9; CDR3 protein: CASSPTLAGGPETQYF
J gene: TRBJ2-1; D gene: TRBD2; V gene: TRBV19; CDR3 protein: CASSLTSGGYNEQFF
J gene: TRBJ2-1; D gene: TRBD2; V gene: TRBV7-9; CDR3 protein: CASSLASGGVREQFF
J gene: TRBJ2-3; D gene: -; V gene: TRBV5-1; CDR3 protein: CASSLVLGGSTDTQYF
J gene: TRBJ2-5; D gene: -; V gene: TRBV19; CDR3 protein: CASSWVSQETQYF
J gene: TRBJ1-5; D gene: -; V gene: TRBV5-1; CDR3 protein: CASRPDSSNQPQHF
J gene: TRBJ2-1; D gene: TRBD1; V gene: TRBV6-1; CDR3 protein: CASSGLPGQGSNEQFF
J gene: TRBJ2-3; D gene: TRBD2; V gene: TRBV25-1; CDR3 protein: CASSEYWASGGAADTQYF
J gene: TRBJ1-1; D gene: TRBD1; V gene: TRBV7-9; CDR3 protein: CASSLAGQGAHTEAFF
J gene: TRBJ1-6; D gene: -; V gene: TRBV7-9; CDR3 protein: CASSLGSTNSPLHF
J gene: TRBJ1-2; D gene: -; V gene: TRBV6-4; CDR3 protein: CASNPQASANYGYTF
J gene: TRBJ2-4; D gene: TRBD1; V gene: TRBV5-5; CDR3 protein: CASSWGTGKNIQYF
J gene: TRBJ1-2; D gene: -; V gene: TRBV21-1; CDR3 protein: CASSTRTGGRRYGYTF
J gene: TRBJ2-1; D gene: TRBD2; V gene: TRBV7-3; CDR3 protein: CASSFGTSGVAEQFF
J gene: TRBJ1-1; D gene: TRBD1; V gene: TRBV2; CDR3 protein: CASSEGLGQGMNTEAFF